The clone carrying this T cell receptor (beta chain) was observed at least ten times. Its antigen is currently unknown. This CDR3 has 14 residues. Looked up from germline, CDR1 is DFQATT and CDR2 is SNEGSKA (reference sequence). Trimming took 6 bases from V and 0 from J; bases not matched to a gene: 7. TCRdb processed the multiplex PCR reads anew with MiXCR; each CDR3 protein has one entry. Of around 230,000 distinct CDR3 sequences in the sample, roughly 30% were seen once. Axillary draining lymph nodes of breast cancer patients supplied the node samples. This sample is drawn from a study of breast tumors, draining lymph nodes, adjacent tissues. General observations from the study: Tumor and nontumor repertoires were significantly more similar in luminal-like than in basal-like breast cancer.

This chain joins TRBV20-1 and TRBJ2-7; 8 positions agree with TRBD1. The clonotype comes from a female donor with breast cancer. Some clones in this sample may be carry-over from other donors' samples. Source material: axillary lymph node tissue. The CDR3 here is CSATWTGSSYEQYF. The CDR3 DNA reads as TGCAGTGCGACCTGGACAGGGAGCTCCTACGAGCAGTACTTC.